The present T cell receptor (beta chain) was sequenced within a study of tumor-infiltrating lymphocytes in primary liver carcinoma. At the level of the study: Ages ranged from 30 to 69, with HCC or mixed HCC-cholangiocarcinoma. Roughly 3.65 to 8 million productive TCRbeta reads came from each sample, comparable across tissue types.

In the case of this clonotype: One end of the junction is discordant with germline, which a read error may explain.

It was from approximately 20-30 mg of unsorted bulk tissue that RNA and DNA were co-extracted. At sampling, these chronic HBV carriers had received no treatment. The CDR3 is 11 residues long. The germline V gene encodes CDR1 SQVTM and CDR2 ANQGSEA. From 500 ng total RNA, TCR beta cDNA was generated with a primer in the constant region. Libraries for TCR beta were built through three nested multiplex PCR rounds, which together made up a slightly modified ARM-PCR procedure. For around 10 cycles apiece, the opening two PCR rounds ran with TRBV1-TRBV30 forward primers and a C-beta reverse primer. From the multiplex PCR reads, TCRdb called clonotypes with MiXCR, one entry per CDR3 protein. The sample contains approximately 190,000 distinct CDR3 sequences, around 85% of which appear only once.

V and J are TRBV29-1 and TRBJ2-5, with unresolved D. Sequenced input: tumor tissue from primary liver carcinoma. This clonotype was sampled from a man aged 40-49 years with primary liver carcinoma and hepatitis B virus infection. Here the CDR3 DNA reads TGCAGCTTTGAAGATATGGAGATCCAGTACTTC. Its protein is CSFEDMEIQYF.